This T cell receptor (beta chain) is drawn from a study of T cells in Graves' hyperthyroidism and ophthalmopathy. This clonotype has ten or more counts. V shed 4 bases, J shed 1 base, and the junction held 2 bases outside the gene matches. Per the germline V gene, CDR1 is KGHDR and CDR2 is SFDVKD. The CDR3 has 14 amino acids. The investigators amplified TCR beta CDR3 regions from RNA transcripts. First-round RT-PCR targeting the TCR CDR3 was performed with the HTBI primer set. TCRdb ran MiXCR on the multiplex PCR reads and lists one entry per CDR3 protein. The sample shows approximately 640,000 distinct CDR3 sequences, around 16% of them seen only once.

This clonotype was sampled from a man aged 45 to 65 with Graves' hyperthyroidism. The sequenced sample consisted of blood. The J gene is TRBJ2-5, the V gene TRBV24-1; the match to TRBD1 covers 7 bases. The CDR3 loop is CATSDRDSQETQYF. CDR3 nucleotide sequence: TGTGCCACCAGTGACCGGGACAGCCAAGAGACCCAGTACTTC.